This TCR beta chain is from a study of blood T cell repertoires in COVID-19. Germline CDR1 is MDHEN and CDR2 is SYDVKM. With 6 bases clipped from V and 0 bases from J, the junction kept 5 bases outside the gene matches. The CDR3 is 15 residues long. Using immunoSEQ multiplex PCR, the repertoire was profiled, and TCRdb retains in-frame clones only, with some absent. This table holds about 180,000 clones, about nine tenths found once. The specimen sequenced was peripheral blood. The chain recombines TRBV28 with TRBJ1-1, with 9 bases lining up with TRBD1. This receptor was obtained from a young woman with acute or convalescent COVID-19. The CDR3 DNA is TGTGCCAGCAGAAAACAGGGGGCTCTGAACACTGAAGCTTTCTTT. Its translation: CASRKQGALNTEAFF.